The 16 T cell receptor beta chains below come from one sample, sequenced in a study of CD8 T cells in ankylosing spondylitis. MiXCR was run by TCRdb on the 5' RACE reads, yielding one entry per CDR3 protein. The sample lists 450,000 or so distinct CDR3 sequences, roughly a quarter occurring once. The study's findings and limits: Characteristic, it appeared, of ankylosing spondylitis blood was a TCR beta motif of about eight highly homologous variants.

Which antigens these TCRs recognize remains unknown. Specimen: blood, either unsorted or a sorted T cell fraction (not recorded which). The receptors shown here come from a male donor with ankylosing spondylitis.

This clonotype was picked up a small number of times. This chain joins TRBV5-1 and TRBJ2-2; D call uncertain. CDR3 size: 15 residues. Germline V gene sequence: CDR1 SGHRS, CDR2 YFSETQ. V was trimmed by 4 bases and J by 3 bases, leaving 13 bases between them. This CDR3 reads CASSPTPKDTGELFF. The CDR3 bases are TGCGCCAGCAGCCCCACCCCCAAGGACACCGGGGAGCTGTTTTTT.

This clonotype was counted a few times. The chain uses TRBV29-1 and TRBJ2-3; a weak D match, TRBD1 (6 bases). The CDR3 has 14 residues. V was shortened by 5 bases and J by 2 bases, with 14 bases between the two germline ends. From germline, CDR1 is SQVTM and CDR2 ANQGSEA. CDR3 region: CSVPGTPSTDTQYF. The CDR3 coding sequence is TGCAGCGTTCCCGGGACACCTTCCACAGATACGCAGTATTTT.

The chain employs TRBV12-3 or TRBV12-4 and TRBJ2-1; D ambiguous. Trimming took off 7 bases at V and 5 bases at J, with 15 bases between the two ends. The CDR3 loop spans 14 amino acids. In nucleotides, the CDR3 is TGTGCCAGCACCCCAGCCCGAGTGGACAATGAGCAGTTCTTC. Its protein is CASTPARVDNEQFF.

This chain uses TRBV5-1 with TRBJ2-3, with 10 bases that match TRBD2. Germline CDR1 SGHRS, CDR2 YFSETQ. The trim removed 6 bases at V and 4 bases at J, leaving 8 bases unmatched. The CDR3 covers 15 residues. CDR3 in DNA: TGCGCCAGCAACCGAGCGGGGGGGGGATCAGATACGCAGTATTTT. Protein sequence: CASNRAGGGSDTQYF. The full variable domain, its missing parts supplied by reference TRBV5-1 and TRBJ2-3, is KAGVTQTPRYLIKTRGQQVTLSCSPISGHRSVSWYQQTPGQGLQFLFEYFSETQRNKGNFPGRFSGRQFSNSRSEMNVSTLELGDSALYLCASNRAGGGSDTQYFGPGTRLTVL.

This clonotype was found a few times. CDR3 nucleotide sequence: TGCAGTGCTCGGGACAGGGGGAAAGGTTTGAATGAAAAACTGTTTTTT. It is translated as CSARDRGKGLNEKLFF. This chain connects TRBV20-1 to TRBJ1-4; 11 bases match TRBD1. Per germline, CDR1 DFQATT and CDR2 SNEGSKA (reference sequence). The CDR3 loop spans 16 amino acids. Trimming removed 5 bases from V and 5 bases from J; junction bases left unmatched: 10.

This clonotype was recorded a few times. The chain links TRBV4-2 to TRBJ2-1, with D tentatively TRBD1 (5 bases). V was trimmed by 4 bases and J by 4 bases, leaving 11 bases between them. The CDR3 length is 14 residues. The V gene's germline CDR1 is LGHNA and CDR2 YNFKEQ. The CDR3 DNA is TGTGCCAGCAGCCCGCTGGGGCGGTACAATGAGCAGTTCTTC. Its translation is CASSPLGRYNEQFF.

The CDR3 protein is CASSDATGGPFYEQYF. The DNA of the CDR3 is TGTGCCAGCAGCGATGCGACGGGAGGGCCTTTCTACGAGCAGTACTTC. The chain is built from TRBV3-1 and TRBJ2-7; 8 bases agree with TRBD2. V gave up 5 bases and J gave up 3 bases; unmatched junction bases: 12. CDR3 length: 16 amino acids. In germline, CDR1 is LGHDT, CDR2 YNNKEL (reference sequence).

This clonotype was counted at least ten times. The J gene is TRBJ2-1, the V gene TRBV29-1; the match to TRBD2 covers 13 bases. Germline V gives CDR1 SQVTM, CDR2 ANQGSEA. J was trimmed by 1 base and V by 6 bases; bases with no gene match: 6. CDR3 size: 16 residues. CDR3 loop: CSVTGLAGASYNEQFF. In nucleotides, the CDR3 is TGCAGCGTAACCGGACTAGCGGGAGCGTCCTACAATGAGCAGTTCTTC.

The chain links TRBV7-9 to TRBJ1-2; D not resolved. Trimming shortened V by 6 bases and J by 9 bases, and 26 bases separated the two germline ends. This CDR3 has 16 amino acids. Germline assignment: CDR1 SEHNR and CDR2 FQNEAQ (reference sequence). The CDR3 nucleotides are TGTGCCAGCAGTTCCGGGCCTCACTCCTTTCCTTTGCGCTACACCTTC. This sequence encodes CASSSGPHSFPLRYTF.

The CDR3 DNA sequence: TGTGCCAGCAGCCAAGAGGGAGGGGCGGAATCACCCCTCCACTTT. Translating it yields CASSQEGGAESPLHF. J is TRBJ1-6 and V is TRBV4-2, with D maybe TRBD1 (5 bases). The CDR3 consists of 15 residues. V lost 0 bases to trimming and J lost 10 bases, with 13 bases between them. Germline V gives CDR1 LGHNA, CDR2 YNFKEQ.

As concerns this clonotype: A read error may account for a junction end that differs from germline. The chain couples TRBV6-1 to TRBJ1-5, with D unresolved. This CDR3 is 13 amino acids long. CDR1 is MNHNS and CDR2 is SASEGT in the germline V gene. The CDR3 sequence: CASREGLNQPQHF. In DNA form, the CDR3 reads TGTGCCAGCAGGGAAGGGTTAAATCAGCCCCAGCATTTT.

This clonotype has more than one count but fewer than ten. J is TRBJ1-1 and V is TRBV5-1, with D possibly being TRBD1 (6 bases). The V gene lost 2 bases and the J gene lost 5 bases, with 13 bases spanning the gap. CDR1 and CDR2 from the germline V gene are SGHRS and YFSETQ. CDR3 size: 14 residues. The CDR3 DNA is TGCGCCAGCAGCTTAAGGGACACTCTGACTGAAGCTTTCTTT. Its translation: CASSLRDTLTEAFF.

In its sample, this clonotype was seen a few times. The chain employs TRBV20-1 and TRBJ2-7; 10 bases are shared with TRBD2. Germline CDR1 and CDR2: DFQATT and SNEGSKA (reference sequence). The V segment lost 6 bases and the J segment 1 base; nucleotides outside the gene matches: 15. This CDR3 region has 17 residues. In DNA, the CDR3 is TGCAGTGCCGGGGGGTCCAGCGGGAGGGGGAGGTCCTACGAGCAGTACTTC. It translates to CSAGGSSGRGRSYEQYF.

This clonotype has more than one count but fewer than ten. The chain combines TRBV20-1 with TRBJ2-1, with 7 bases that match TRBD2. The CDR3 spans 14 residues. CDR1 is DFQATT, CDR2 SNEGSKA, per germline (reference sequence). V lost 1 base to trimming and J lost 10 bases; unmatched junction nucleotides: 10. The CDR3 nucleotides read TGCAGTGCTAGAGTGAGCGGGAAGATTGAGGAGCAGTTCTTC. Translated, it gives CSARVSGKIEEQFF.

This clonotype has more than one count but fewer than ten. V gene TRBV24-1 combines with J gene TRBJ2-1, with 12 bases aligning to TRBD2. CDR1 KGHDR and CDR2 SFDVKD come from the germline V gene. The CDR3 length is 15 residues. The junction had 1 base not matched to a gene; V was cut back by 7 bases and J by 1 base. The CDR3 region is CATRLAGGSYNEQFF. The CDR3 nucleotides are TGTGCCACCAGGCTAGCGGGAGGGTCCTACAATGAGCAGTTCTTC.

This clonotype was counted only a few times. The chain is built from TRBV15 and TRBJ2-7, with TRBD2 as a possible D gene (5 bases). Germline CDR1 LNHNV, CDR2 YYDKDF (reference sequence). The CDR3 totals 15 residues. Trimming removed 4 bases at V and 2 bases at J, with 15 bases between. The CDR3 sequence: CATSIDLTGTYEQYV. In DNA form, the CDR3 reads TGTGCCACCAGCATAGACCTTACGGGGACCTACGAGCAGTACGTC.